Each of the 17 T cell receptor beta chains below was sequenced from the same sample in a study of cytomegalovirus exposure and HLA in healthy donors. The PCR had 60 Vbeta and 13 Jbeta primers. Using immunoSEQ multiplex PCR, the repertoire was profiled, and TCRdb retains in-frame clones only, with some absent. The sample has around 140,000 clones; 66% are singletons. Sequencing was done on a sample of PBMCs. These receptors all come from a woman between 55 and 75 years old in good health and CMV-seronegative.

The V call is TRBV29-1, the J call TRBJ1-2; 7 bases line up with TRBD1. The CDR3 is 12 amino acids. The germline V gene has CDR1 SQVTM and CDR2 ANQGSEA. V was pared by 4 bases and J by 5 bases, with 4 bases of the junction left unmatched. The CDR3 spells CSVGDRFYGYTF. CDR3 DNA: TGCAGCGTTGGGGACAGATTTTATGGCTACACCTTC.

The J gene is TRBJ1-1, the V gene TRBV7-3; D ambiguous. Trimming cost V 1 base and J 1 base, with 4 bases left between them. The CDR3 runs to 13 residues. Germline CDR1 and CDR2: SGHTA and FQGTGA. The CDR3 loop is CASSLIRNTEAFF. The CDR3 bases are TGTGCCAGCAGCTTAATCCGGAACACTGAAGCTTTCTTT.

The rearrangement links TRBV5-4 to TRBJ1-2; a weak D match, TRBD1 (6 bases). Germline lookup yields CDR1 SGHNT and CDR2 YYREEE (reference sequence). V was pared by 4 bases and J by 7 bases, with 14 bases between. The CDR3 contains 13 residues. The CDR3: CASSPNRTVGYTF. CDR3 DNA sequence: TGTGCCAGCAGCCCAAACAGGACAGTTGGCTACACCTTC.

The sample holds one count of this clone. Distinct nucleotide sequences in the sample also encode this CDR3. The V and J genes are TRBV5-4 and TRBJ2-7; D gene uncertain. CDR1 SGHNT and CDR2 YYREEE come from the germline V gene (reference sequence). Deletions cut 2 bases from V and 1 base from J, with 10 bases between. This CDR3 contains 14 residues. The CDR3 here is CASSFPGQSYEQYF. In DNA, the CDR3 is TGTGCCAGCAGCTTTCCGGGTCAATCCTACGAGCAGTACTTC.

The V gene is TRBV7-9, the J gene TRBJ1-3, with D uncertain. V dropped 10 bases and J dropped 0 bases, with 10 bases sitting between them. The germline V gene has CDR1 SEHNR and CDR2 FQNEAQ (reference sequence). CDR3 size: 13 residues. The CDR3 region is CAILTVSGNTIYF. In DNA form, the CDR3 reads TGTGCCATTCTAACAGTCTCTGGAAACACCATATATTTT.

CDR3 residues: CASSELAGSYNEQFF. In nucleotides, the CDR3 is TGTGCCAGCAGTGAACTAGCGGGGTCCTACAATGAGCAGTTCTTC. The chain combines TRBV2 with TRBJ2-1; 9 bases fit TRBD2. V was clipped by 2 bases and J by 1 base; unmatched bases: 0. This CDR3 is 15 amino acids long. Germline loops: CDR1 SNHLY, CDR2 FYNNEI.

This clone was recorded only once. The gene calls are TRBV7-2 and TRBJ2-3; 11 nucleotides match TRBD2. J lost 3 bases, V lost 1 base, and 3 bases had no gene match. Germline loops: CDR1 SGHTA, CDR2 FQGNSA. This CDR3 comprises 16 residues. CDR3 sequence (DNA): TGTGCCAGCAGCTTAGATACTAGCGGGAGAACAGATACGCAGTATTTT. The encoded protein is CASSLDTSGRTDTQYF.

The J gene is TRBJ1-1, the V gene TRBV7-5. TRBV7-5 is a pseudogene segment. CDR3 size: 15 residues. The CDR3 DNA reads TGTGTCAGAAGCTTAGAGGTTACGGAGGGCACTGAAGCTTTCTTT. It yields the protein CVRSLEVTEGTEAFF.

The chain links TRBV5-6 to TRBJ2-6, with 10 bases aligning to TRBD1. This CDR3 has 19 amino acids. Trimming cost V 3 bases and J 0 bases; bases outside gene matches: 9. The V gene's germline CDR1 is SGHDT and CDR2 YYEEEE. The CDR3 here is CASSWTRQGAGSGANVLTF. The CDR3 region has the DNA TGTGCCAGCAGCTGGACGAGACAGGGGGCAGGCTCTGGGGCCAACGTCCTGACTTTC.

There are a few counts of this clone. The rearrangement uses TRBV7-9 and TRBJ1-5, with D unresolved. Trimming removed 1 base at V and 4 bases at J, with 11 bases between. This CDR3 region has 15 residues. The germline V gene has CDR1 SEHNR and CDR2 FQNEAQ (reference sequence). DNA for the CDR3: TGTGCCAGCAGCTTAGGGGAGGTGATAAATCAGCCCCAGCATTTT. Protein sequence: CASSLGEVINQPQHF.

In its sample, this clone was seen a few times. CDR3 residues: CASSLGPGGSFYEQYF. DNA for the CDR3: TGTGCCAGCAGCTTAGGGCCGGGAGGGAGTTTTTACGAGCAGTACTTC. The gene calls are TRBV7-2 and TRBJ2-5; 8 bases line up with TRBD2. Gene TRBJ2-7 matches the end of the DNA better, so the J call may be wrong. The V gene's germline CDR1 is SGHTA and CDR2 FQGNSA. This CDR3 comprises 16 residues.

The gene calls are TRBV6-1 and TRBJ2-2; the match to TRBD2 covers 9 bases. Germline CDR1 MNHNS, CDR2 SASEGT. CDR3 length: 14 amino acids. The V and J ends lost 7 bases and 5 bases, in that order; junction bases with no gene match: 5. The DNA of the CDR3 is TGTGCCAGCAAAGCGGGAGGCTCTACCGGGGAGCTGTTTTTT. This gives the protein CASKAGGSTGELFF.

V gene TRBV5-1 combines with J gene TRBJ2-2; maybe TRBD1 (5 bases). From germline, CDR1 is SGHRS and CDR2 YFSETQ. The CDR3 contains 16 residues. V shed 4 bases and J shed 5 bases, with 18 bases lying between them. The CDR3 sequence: CASSPSRGARTGELFF. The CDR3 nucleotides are TGCGCCAGCAGCCCTTCCCGTGGGGCGAGAACCGGGGAGCTGTTTTTT.

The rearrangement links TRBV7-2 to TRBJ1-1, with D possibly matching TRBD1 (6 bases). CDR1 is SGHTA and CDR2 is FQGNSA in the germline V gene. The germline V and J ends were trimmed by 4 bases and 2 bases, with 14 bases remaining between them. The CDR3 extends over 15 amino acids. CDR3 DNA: TGTGCCAGCAGCTCATCGTGGACAGTCAACACTGAAGCTTTCTTT. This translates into CASSSSWTVNTEAFF.

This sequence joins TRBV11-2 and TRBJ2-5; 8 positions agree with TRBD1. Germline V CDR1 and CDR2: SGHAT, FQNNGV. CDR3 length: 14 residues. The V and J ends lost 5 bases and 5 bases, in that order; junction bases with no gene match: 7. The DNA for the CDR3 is TGTGCCAGCAGCACTCGGACAGGGTGGGAGACCCAGTACTTC. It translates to CASSTRTGWETQYF.

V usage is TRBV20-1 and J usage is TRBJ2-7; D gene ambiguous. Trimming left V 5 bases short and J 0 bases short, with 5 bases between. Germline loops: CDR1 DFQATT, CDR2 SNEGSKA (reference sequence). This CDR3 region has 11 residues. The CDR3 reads CSAQISYEQYF. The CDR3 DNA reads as TGCAGTGCTCAGATCTCCTACGAGCAGTACTTC.

The CDR3 region is CASSVGLGGPNTEAFF. In DNA form, the CDR3 reads TGTGCCAGCAGCGTAGGACTTGGGGGCCCCAACACTGAAGCTTTCTTT. The chain has TRBV9 and TRBJ1-1; the D gene is possibly TRBD1 (6 bases). The germline gives CDR1 SGDLS, CDR2 YYNGEE. This CDR3 is built from 16 residues. Trimming shortened V by 0 bases and J by 2 bases, and 14 bases separated the two germline ends. Drawing the rest from reference TRBV9 and TRBJ1-1, the complete variable domain is DSGVTQTPKHLITATGQRVTLRCSPRSGDLSVYWYQQSLDQGLQFLIQYYNGEERAKGNILERFSAQQFPDLHSELNLSSLELGDSALYFCASSVGLGGPNTEAFFGQGTRLTVV.